Following are 11 T cell receptor beta chains from one sample sequenced in a study of T-cell memory formation after mild COVID-19. A single record per CDR3 protein comes from TCRdb applying MiXCR to the 5' RACE reads. The repertoire has roughly 180,000 distinct CDR3 sequences, around 20% of them found once; the top ten carry around 3.9%. Sequencing was carried out using PBMCs or a T cell subset sorted from them (not recorded which). These receptors originate from a young man who had mild COVID-19 (a few samples of this study predate the infection). Cell type and time point are not known.

This clonotype has only a few counts. The chain employs TRBV6-5 and TRBJ2-5; TRBD2 agrees at 8 bases. There are 15 residues in the CDR3. After removal of 4 bases from V and 6 bases from J, the junction contained 10 bases not matched to a gene. The germline V gene encodes CDR1 MNHEY and CDR2 SVGAGI. The CDR3 protein is CASSSGLAVSQTQYF. CDR3 coding DNA: TGTGCCAGCAGTTCTGGACTAGCCGTATCCCAGACCCAGTACTTC.

The chain carries TRBV7-3 and TRBJ2-2, with unresolved D. V was trimmed by 2 bases and J by 5 bases, leaving 9 bases between them. CDR3 length: 14 residues. Germline V gene lookup returns CDR1 SGHTA and CDR2 FQGTGA. The CDR3 loop is CASSLGPGTGELFF. CDR3 nucleotides: TGTGCCAGCAGCTTAGGTCCGGGTACCGGGGAGCTGTTTTTT.

The chain recombines TRBV4-3 with TRBJ2-4; the D gene is possibly TRBD2 (5 bases). Deletions cut 2 bases from V and 2 bases from J, with 10 bases between. The length of the CDR3 is 15 residues. Germline CDR1 is LGHNA and CDR2 is YSLEER. The CDR3 region has the DNA TGCGCCAGCAGCCAAAGCCGAGGGACCAAAAACATTCAGTACTTC. Its protein product is CASSQSRGTKNIQYF.

The J gene is TRBJ2-2, the V gene TRBV5-1, with D maybe TRBD2 (6 bases). With 7 bases removed from V and 5 bases from J, the gap between germline ends came to 12 bases. There are 13 residues in the CDR3. The V gene's germline CDR1 is SGHRS and CDR2 YFSETQ. CDR3 protein: CASSGTLTGELFF. The CDR3 nucleotides are TGCGCCAGCTCCGGGACTCTTACCGGGGAGCTGTTTTTT.

The table lists this clonotype with a few counts. The chain carries TRBV7-6 and TRBJ2-7; D is unresolved. Trimming removed 1 base from V and 0 bases from J, with 7 bases in between. The CDR3 sequence is 14 residues long. The V gene's germline CDR1 is SGHVS and CDR2 FNYEAQ. CDR3 sequence reads: CASSLGGRSYEQYF. The CDR3 DNA reads TGTGCCAGCAGCTTAGGAGGCCGCTCCTACGAGCAGTACTTC.

This clonotype was seen only a few times. The chain links TRBV18 to TRBJ2-6, with D tentatively TRBD1 (5 bases). The CDR3 consists of 17 residues. V shed 3 bases and J shed 0 bases, with 12 bases lying between them. Germline loops: CDR1 KGHSH, CDR2 LQKENI. CDR3 sequence (DNA): TGTGCCAGCTCACCTCGACAGACCCACTCTGGGGCCAACGTCCTGACTTTC. Translated: CASSPRQTHSGANVLTF.

V is TRBV4-3 and J is TRBJ2-2; D unresolved. Looked up from germline, CDR1 is LGHNA and CDR2 is YSLEER. CDR3 length equals 16 residues. V lost 0 bases and J 2 bases, leaving 10 bases between the germline ends. CDR3 sequence (DNA): TGCGCCAGCAGCCAAGAGAGAAGGGTTAACACCGGGGAGCTGTTTTTT. As protein: CASSQERRVNTGELFF.

The chain employs TRBV6-4 and TRBJ1-6; no clear D gene. Deletions cut 8 bases from V and 11 bases from J, with 13 bases between. Per the germline V gene, CDR1 is MRHNA and CDR2 is SNTAGT. The CDR3 spans 12 residues. The CDR3 is CASCGFATPLHF. Written as DNA, the CDR3 is TGTGCCAGCTGCGGCTTTGCGACACCCCTCCACTTT.

CDR3 in amino acids: CASSFQGESTNEKLFF. The DNA for the CDR3 is TGCGCCAGCAGCTTTCAGGGGGAATCAACTAATGAAAAACTGTTTTTT. The chain carries TRBV5-1 and TRBJ1-4; TRBD1 matches at 7 bases. The CDR3 extends over 16 amino acids. Germline loops: CDR1 SGHRS, CDR2 YFSETQ. J lost 0 bases, V lost 2 bases, and 4 bases had no gene match.

This clonotype was recorded at least ten times. The CDR3 sequence: CASSRQGTDTQYF. In DNA, the CDR3 is TGTGCCAGCAGCCGACAGGGCACAGATACGCAGTATTTT. The rearrangement joins TRBV13 to TRBJ2-3; D possibly corresponds to TRBD1 (6 bases). V lost 5 bases and J lost 1, with 7 bases in between. In germline, CDR1 is PRHDT, CDR2 FYEKMQ (reference sequence). This CDR3 has 13 amino acids.

This chain uses TRBV6-1 with TRBJ1-1; no definite D call. CDR1 is MNHNS and CDR2 is SASEGT in the germline V gene. This CDR3 region has 14 residues. Trimming removed 3 bases at V and 1 base at J, with 9 bases between. The DNA for the CDR3 is TGTGCCAGCAGTGATAAACGAAAGAACACTGAAGCTTTCTTT. Its protein is CASSDKRKNTEAFF.